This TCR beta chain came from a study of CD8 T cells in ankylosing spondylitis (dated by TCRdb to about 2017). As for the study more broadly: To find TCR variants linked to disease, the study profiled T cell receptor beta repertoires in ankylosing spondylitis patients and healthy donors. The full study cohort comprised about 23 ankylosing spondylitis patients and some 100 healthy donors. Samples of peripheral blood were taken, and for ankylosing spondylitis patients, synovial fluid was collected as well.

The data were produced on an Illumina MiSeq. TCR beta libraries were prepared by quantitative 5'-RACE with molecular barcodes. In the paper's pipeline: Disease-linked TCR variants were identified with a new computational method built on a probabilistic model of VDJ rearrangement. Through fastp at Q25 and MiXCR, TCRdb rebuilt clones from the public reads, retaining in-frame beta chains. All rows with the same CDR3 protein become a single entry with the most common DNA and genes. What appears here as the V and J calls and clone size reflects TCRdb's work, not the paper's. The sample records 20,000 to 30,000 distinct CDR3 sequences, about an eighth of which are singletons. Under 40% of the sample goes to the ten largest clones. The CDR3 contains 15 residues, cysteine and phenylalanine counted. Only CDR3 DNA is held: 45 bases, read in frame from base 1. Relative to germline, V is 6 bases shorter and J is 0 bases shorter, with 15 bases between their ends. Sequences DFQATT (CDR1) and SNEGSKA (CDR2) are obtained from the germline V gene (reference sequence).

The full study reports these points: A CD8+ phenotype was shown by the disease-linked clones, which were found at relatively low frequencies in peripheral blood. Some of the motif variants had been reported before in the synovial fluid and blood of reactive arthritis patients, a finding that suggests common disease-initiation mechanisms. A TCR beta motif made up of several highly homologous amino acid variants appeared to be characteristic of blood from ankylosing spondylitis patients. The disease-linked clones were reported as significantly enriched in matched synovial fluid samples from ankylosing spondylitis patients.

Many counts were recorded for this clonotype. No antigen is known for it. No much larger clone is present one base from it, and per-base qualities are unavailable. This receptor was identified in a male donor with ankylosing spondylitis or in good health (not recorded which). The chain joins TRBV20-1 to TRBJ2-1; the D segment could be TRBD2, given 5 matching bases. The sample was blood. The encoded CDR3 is CSAIDRRSSYNEQFF. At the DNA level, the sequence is TGCAGTGCCATAGATCGGAGGAGCTCCTACAATGAGCAGTTCTTC.